This T cell receptor beta chain is from a study of shared clonotypes between healthy human individuals. The data were produced by immunoSEQ multiplex PCR, yet TCRdb's version contains in-frame clones alone and is incomplete. The sample records a few million clones, approximately 95% being singletons. This CDR3 has 14 residues. V lost 5 bases, J lost 0 bases, and 10 bases lay in between. Looked up from germline, CDR1 is PRHDT and CDR2 is FYEKMQ (reference sequence). The chain uses TRBV13 and TRBJ1-2; TRBD1 is a possible D gene (5 bases). Sequencing used naive CD4+ T cells from PBMCs. As for subset: CD45RA+ positively selected. The source of this sequence is a man aged 18-30 years in good health. Some clones in this sample may be carry-over from other donors' samples. The CDR3 coding sequence is TGTGCCAGCAGCCTGACAGATTCTAACTATGGCTACACCTTC. The encoded protein is CASSLTDSNYGYTF. Using reference TRBV13 and TRBJ1-2 for the parts outside the CDR3, the full variable domain is AAGVIQSPRHLIKEKRETATLKCYPIPRHDTVYWYQQGPGQDPQFLISFYEKMQSDKGSIPDRFSAQQFSDYHSELNMSSLELGDSALYFCASSLTDSNYGYTFGSGTRLTVV.